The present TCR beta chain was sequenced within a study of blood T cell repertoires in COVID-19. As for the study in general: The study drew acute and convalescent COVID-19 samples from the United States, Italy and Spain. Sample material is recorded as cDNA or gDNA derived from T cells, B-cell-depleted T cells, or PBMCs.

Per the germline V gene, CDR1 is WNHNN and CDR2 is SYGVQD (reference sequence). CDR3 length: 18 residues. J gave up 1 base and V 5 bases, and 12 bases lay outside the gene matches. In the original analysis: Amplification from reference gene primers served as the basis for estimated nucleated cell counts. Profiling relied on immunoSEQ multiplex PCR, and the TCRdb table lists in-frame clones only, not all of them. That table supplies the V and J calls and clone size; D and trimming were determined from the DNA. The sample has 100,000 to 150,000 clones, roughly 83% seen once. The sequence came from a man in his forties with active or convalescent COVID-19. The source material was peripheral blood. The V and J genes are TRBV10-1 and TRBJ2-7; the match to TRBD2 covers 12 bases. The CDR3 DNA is TGCGCCAGCAGTCCCGGGACTAGCGGGCCGAGGCGTTCCTACGAGCAGTACTTC. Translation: CASSPGTSGPRRSYEQYF.